The 2 T cell receptor beta chains below come from one sample, sequenced in a study of blood T cell repertoires in COVID-19. Sequencing used immunoSEQ multiplex PCR; TCRdb keeps in-frame clones, though not all of them. The sample includes about 310,000 clones, about 88% seen only once; the top ten take over 8%. Input material: PBMCs or T cells enriched from blood (not recorded which). These receptors originate from a woman aged 40-49 years who had recovered from COVID-19.

The chain employs TRBV27 and TRBJ2-5; 7 nucleotides align to TRBD1. The CDR3 loop spans 16 amino acids. Germline values: CDR1 MNHEY, CDR2 SMNVEV (reference sequence). Trimming removed 6 bases from V and 7 bases from J; junction bases left unmatched: 17. The CDR3 is CASSISPGQKRGTQYF. CDR3 nucleotide sequence: TGTGCCAGCAGCATTTCACCGGGACAGAAACGAGGGACCCAGTACTTC.

The chain employs TRBV16 and TRBJ1-5; unclear D gene. The V end was cut by 2 bases, the J end by 6 bases, with 5 bases between. Germline CDR1 reads KGHSY; CDR2 reads FQNENV. CDR3 length: 12 residues. The CDR3 reads CASSQGVQPQHF. The CDR3 DNA reads as TGTGCCAGCAGCCAAGGAGTTCAGCCCCAGCATTTT.